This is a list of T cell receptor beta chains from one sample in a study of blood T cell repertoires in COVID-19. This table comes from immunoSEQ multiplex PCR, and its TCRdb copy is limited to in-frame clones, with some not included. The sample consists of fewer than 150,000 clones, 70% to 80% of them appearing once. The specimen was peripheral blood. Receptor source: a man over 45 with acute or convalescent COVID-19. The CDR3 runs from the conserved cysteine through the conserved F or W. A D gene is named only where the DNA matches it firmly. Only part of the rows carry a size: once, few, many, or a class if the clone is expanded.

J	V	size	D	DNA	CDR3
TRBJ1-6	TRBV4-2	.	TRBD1	TGTGCCAGCAGCCAAGAGGGGACAGACCGAGGTTCACCCCTCCACTTT	CASSQEGTDRGSPLHF
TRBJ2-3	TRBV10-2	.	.	TGCGCCAGCAGTGAGTTCGAGCGCCCAGGCACAGATACGCAGTATTTT	CASSEFERPGTDTQYF
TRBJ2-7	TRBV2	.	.	TGTGCCAGCAGATGGACAGAATTCTACGAGCAGTACTTC	CASRWTEFYEQYF
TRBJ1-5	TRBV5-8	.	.	TGTGCCAGCAGCCGACAGGCGGACTTAAATCAGCCCCAGCATTTT	CASSRQADLNQPQHF
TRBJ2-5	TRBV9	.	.	TGTGCCAGCAGCGTAGGTCCGGAGGCCCAAGAGACCCAGTACTTC	CASSVGPEAQETQYF
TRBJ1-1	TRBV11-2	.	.	TGTGCCAGCAGCTTAAGTCAGTCTCCCCCTGAAGCTTTCTTT	CASSLSQSPPEAFF
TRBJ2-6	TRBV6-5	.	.	TGTGCCAGCAGTCCGGGGTCTGGGGCCAACGTCCTGACTTTC	CASSPGSGANVLTF
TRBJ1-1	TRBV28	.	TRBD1	TGTGCCAGCAGTGTACAGGGGCGAGGGAACACTGAAGCTTTCTTT	CASSVQGRGNTEAFF
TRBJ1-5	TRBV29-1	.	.	TGCAGCGTTTTAGACAGCGATCAGCCCCAGCATTTT	CSVLDSDQPQHF
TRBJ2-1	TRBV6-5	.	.	TGTGCCAGCAGCCTAGAGCCAGCTGAGCAGTTCTTC	CASSLEPAEQFF
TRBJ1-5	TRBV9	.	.	TGTGCCAGCAGCGTAGTAGGGGATAGCAATCAGCCCCAGCATTTT	CASSVVGDSNQPQHF
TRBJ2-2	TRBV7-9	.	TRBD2	TGTGCCAGCCCGGGACTAGCGTTTCCCGGGGAGCTGTTTTTT	CASPGLAFPGELFF
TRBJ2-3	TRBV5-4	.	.	TGTGCCAGCAGCCCAGAGCGTACAGATACGCAGTATTTT	CASSPERTDTQYF
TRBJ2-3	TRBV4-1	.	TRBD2	TGCGCCAGCAGTCAAGGGGCGGGAGTGGCCGGTACGCAGTATTTT	CASSQGAGVAGTQYF
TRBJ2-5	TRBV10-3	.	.	TGTGCTTCGGGGGTTAGTGAGATAAGCCCGGGTTATGAGACCCAGTACTTC	CASGVSEISPGYETQYF
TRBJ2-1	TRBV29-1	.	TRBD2	TGCAGCGTCGCACCGGGACTAGCGGCCTACAATGAGCAGTTCTTC	CSVAPGLAAYNEQFF
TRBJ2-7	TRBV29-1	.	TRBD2	TGCAGCGTTGCCCCACTAGCGGGAGGTTCCGAGCAGTACTTC	CSVAPLAGGSEQYF
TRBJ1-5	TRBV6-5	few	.	TGTGCCAGCAGTCCGTCAAGCCCCTATCAGCCCCAGCATTTT	CASSPSSPYQPQHF
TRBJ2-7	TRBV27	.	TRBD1	TGTGCCAGCAGTACTCACCTCAGGGGGCTCTACGAGCAGTACTTC	CASSTHLRGLYEQYF
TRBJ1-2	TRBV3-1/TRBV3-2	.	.	TGTGCCAGCAGCCAAGTTGTACTAGGTTATCTTTCGGACTATGGCTACACCTTC	CASSQVVLGYLSDYGYTF
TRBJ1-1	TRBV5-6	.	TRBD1	TGTGCCAGCAGCTGGGGGACAGGGGGTTTTGGCACTGAAGCTTTCTTT	CASSWGTGGFGTEAFF
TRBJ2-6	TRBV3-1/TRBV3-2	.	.	TGTGCCAGCAGCCCTCAAGGAGCGGTCTCTGGGGCCAACGTCCTGACTTTC	CASSPQGAVSGANVLTF
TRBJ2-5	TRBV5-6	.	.	TGTGCCAGCAGCTCTCCCAGCCGGGGTTGGGAGACCCAGTACTTC	CASSSPSRGWETQYF
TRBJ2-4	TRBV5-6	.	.	TGTGCCAGCAGCTTCTCGGGTGCAGCCAAAAACATTCAGTACTTC	CASSFSGAAKNIQYF
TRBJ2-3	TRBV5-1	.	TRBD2	TGCGCCAGCAGCCCCCCGGTAGCGGGAGTTACAGATACGCAGTATTTT	CASSPPVAGVTDTQYF
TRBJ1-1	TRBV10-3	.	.	TGTGCCATCAATGCAGGGAACGGTGGGACTGAAGCTTTCTTT	CAINAGNGGTEAFF
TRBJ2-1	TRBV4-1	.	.	TGCGCCAGCAGCCCTCTAGGGGGGGCGAGGAATGAGCAGTTCTTC	CASSPLGGARNEQFF
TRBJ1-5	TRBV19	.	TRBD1	TGTGCCAGTAGTTCAGGGGGCAGACAGCCCCAGCATTTT	CASSSGGRQPQHF
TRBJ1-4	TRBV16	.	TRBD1	TGTGCCAGCAGCCAATTCGGACAGGGGAAACTGTTTTTT	CASSQFGQGKLFF
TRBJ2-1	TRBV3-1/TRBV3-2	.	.	TGTGCCAGCAGCCCGGGGGTTTACAATGAGCAGTTCTTC	CASSPGVYNEQFF
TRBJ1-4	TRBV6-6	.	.	TGTGCCAGCAGTTACAGCGACAGCTCTAATGAAAAACTGTTTTTT	CASSYSDSSNEKLFF
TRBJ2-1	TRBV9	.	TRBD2	TGTGCCAGCAGCGGGACGCTAGCGGGGGGGCCCTATGAGCAGTTCTTC	CASSGTLAGGPYEQFF
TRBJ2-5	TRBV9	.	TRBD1	TGTGCCAGCAGCGCCGGGCAGGGGGCTGGGGAGACCCAGTACTTC	CASSAGQGAGETQYF
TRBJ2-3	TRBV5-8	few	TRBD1	TGTGCCAGCAGCTACCTGGGACAGGGTTCGGTGGATACGCAGTATTTT	CASSYLGQGSVDTQYF
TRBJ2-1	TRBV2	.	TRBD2	TGTGCCAGCAGAGGACTAGCCCTATACAATGAGCAGTTCTTC	CASRGLALYNEQFF
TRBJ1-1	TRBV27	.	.	TGTGCCAGCAGTTTACTCCGGGGCACTGAAGCTTTCTTT	CASSLLRGTEAFF
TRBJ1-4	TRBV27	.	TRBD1	TGTGCCAGCACCACCTGGGACAGGGAAAAAAAACTGTTTTTT	CASTTWDREKKLFF
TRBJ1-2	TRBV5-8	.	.	TGTGCCAGCAGCTTGGTAGAGGGCAATGGCTACACCTTC	CASSLVEGNGYTF
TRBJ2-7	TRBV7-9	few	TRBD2	TGTGCCAGCGGGGAGGGGTCCCTCTACGAGCAGTACTTC	CASGEGSLYEQYF
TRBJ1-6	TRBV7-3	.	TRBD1	TGTGCCAGCAGCTCCGGACAGGGGAACACCCTCCACTTT	CASSSGQGNTLHF
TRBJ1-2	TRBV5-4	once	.	TGTGCCAGCAGCTTGGCACCGGTGATTGATGGCTACACCTTC	CASSLAPVIDGYTF
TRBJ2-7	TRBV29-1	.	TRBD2	TGCAGCGTTGAACGGAAACTAGCGGGAAGGCCGGGAAACGAGCAGTACTTC	CSVERKLAGRPGNEQYF
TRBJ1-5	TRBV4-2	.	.	TGTGCCAGCAGCCAAGGTCAGGTTCAGCCCCAGCATTTT	CASSQGQVQPQHF
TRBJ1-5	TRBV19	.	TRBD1	TGTGCCAGTAGTGCCAGGACAGGGGGTGTTCAGCCCCAGCATTTT	CASSARTGGVQPQHF
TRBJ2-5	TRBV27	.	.	TGTGCCAGCAGTCTACTCGGAGACCCTCGCGGAGAGACCCAGTACTTC	CASSLLGDPRGETQYF
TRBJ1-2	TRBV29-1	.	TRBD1	TGCAGCGTTGGGGACAGCTACAACTATGGCTACACCTTC	CSVGDSYNYGYTF
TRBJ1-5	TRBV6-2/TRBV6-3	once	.	TGTGCCAGCAGTTTCAGGAATCAGCCCCAGCATTTT	CASSFRNQPQHF
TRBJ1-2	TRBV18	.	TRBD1	TGTGCCAGCTCAGCCGGGACAGGTGGCCCCGGTGATTGGGTCTATGGCTACACCTTC	CASSAGTGGPGDWVYGYTF